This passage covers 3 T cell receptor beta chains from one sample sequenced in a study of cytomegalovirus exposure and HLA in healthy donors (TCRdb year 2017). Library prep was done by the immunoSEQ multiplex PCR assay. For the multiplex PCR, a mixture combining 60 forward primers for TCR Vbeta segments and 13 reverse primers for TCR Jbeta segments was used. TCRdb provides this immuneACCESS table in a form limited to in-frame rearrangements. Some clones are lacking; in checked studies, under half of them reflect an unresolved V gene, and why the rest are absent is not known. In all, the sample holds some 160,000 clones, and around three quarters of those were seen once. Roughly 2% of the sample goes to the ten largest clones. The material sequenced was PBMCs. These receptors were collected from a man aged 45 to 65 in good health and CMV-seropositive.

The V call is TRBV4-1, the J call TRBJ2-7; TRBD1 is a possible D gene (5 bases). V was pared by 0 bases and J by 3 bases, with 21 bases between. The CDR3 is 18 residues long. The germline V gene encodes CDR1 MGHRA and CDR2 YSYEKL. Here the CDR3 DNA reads TGCGCCAGCAGCCAAGAAGAAGTGGGGCCAGGTGGGTTCTACGAGCAGTACTTC. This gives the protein CASSQEEVGPGGFYEQYF.

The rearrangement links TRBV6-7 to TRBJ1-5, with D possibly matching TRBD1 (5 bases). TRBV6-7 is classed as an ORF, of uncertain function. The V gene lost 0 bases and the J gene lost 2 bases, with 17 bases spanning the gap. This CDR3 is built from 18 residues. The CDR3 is CASSYSTDGGVGNQPQHF. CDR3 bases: TGTGCCAGCAGTTACTCGACTGACGGAGGGGTTGGCAATCAGCCCCAGCATTTT.

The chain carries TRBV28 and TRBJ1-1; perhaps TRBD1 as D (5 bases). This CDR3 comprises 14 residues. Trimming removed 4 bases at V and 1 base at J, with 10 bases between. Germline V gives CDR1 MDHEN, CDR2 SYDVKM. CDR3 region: CASSYSTGNTEAFF. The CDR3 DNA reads TGTGCCAGCAGTTACTCCACAGGGAACACTGAAGCTTTCTTT. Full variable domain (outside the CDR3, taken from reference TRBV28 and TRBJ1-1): DVKVTQSSRYLVKRTGEKVFLECVQDMDHENMFWYRQDPGLGLRLIYFSYDVKMKEKGDIPEGYSVSREKKERFSLILESASTNQTSMYLCASSYSTGNTEAFFGQGTRLTVV.